This T cell receptor (beta chain) was sequenced in a study of cytomegalovirus exposure and HLA in healthy donors. The donors, nominally healthy at sampling, likely had unrecorded immune exposures. Turning to this clone: Its antigen is as yet unknown.

In germline, CDR1 is SGHNT, CDR2 YYREEE (reference sequence). After removal of 5 bases from V and 9 bases from J, the junction contained 3 bases not matched to a gene. The CDR3 sequence is 14 residues long. Regarding the study as a whole: There were some public TCRs occurring in many donors, but most TCR sequences were rare. Earlier analysis found most TCR beta V segments productive about 87% or about 30% of the time. Judged likely to be a sequencing artifact was a cluster of highly shared sequence variants.

Primers: 60 Vbeta forward and 13 Jbeta reverse. Here immunoSEQ multiplex PCR was the method, and the copy in TCRdb shows in-frame clones only, minus some. The table records about 200,000 clones, approximately 85% of them present only once. This chain links TRBV5-4 with TRBJ2-1; 15 bases agree with TRBD2. The TCR originated in a woman in her 40s in good health and CMV-seronegative. The sequencing sample was made of PBMCs. The CDR3 region has the DNA TGTGCCAGCAGTAAGGGACTAGCGGGAGGTGAGCAGTTCTTC. Translating gives CASSKGLAGGEQFF.